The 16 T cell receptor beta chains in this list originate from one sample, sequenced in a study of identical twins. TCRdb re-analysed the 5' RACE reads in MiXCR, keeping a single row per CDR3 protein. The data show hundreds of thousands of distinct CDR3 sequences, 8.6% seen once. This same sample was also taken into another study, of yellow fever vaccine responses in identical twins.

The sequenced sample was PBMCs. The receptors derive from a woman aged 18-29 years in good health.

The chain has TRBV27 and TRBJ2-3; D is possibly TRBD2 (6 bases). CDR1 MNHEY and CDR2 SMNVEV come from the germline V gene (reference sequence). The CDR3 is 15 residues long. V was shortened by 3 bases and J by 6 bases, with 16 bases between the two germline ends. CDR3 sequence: CASSFLAGTRDTQYF. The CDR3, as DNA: TGTGCCAGCAGTTTTTTGGCGGGAACCAGGGATACGCAGTATTTT.

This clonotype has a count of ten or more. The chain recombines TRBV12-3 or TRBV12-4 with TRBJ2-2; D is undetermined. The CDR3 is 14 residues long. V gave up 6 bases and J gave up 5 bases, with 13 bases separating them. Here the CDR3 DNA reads TGTGCCAGCAGCGGCTTCGCTGGGACCGGGGAGCTGTTTTTT. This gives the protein CASSGFAGTGELFF.

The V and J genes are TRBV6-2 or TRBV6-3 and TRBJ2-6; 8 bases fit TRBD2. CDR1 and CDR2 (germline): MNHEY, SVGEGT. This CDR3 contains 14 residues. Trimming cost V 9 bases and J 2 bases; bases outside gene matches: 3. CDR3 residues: CARREGPGANVLTF. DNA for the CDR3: TGTGCCAGACGGGAGGGCCCTGGGGCCAACGTCCTGACTTTC.

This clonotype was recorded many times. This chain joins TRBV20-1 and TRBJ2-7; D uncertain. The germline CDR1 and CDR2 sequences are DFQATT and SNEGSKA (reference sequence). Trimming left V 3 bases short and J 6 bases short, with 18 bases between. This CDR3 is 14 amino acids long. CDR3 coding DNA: TGCAGTGCTAGTGGTGGGGTCAGCTTGTCCGAGCAGTACTTC. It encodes CSASGGVSLSEQYF.

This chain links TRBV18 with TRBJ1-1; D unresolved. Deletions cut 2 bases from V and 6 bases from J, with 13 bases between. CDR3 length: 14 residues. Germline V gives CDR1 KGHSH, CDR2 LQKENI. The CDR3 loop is CASSPDKILAEAFF. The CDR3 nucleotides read TGTGCCAGCTCACCAGACAAAATATTGGCTGAAGCTTTCTTT. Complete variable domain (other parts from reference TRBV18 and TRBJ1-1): NAGVMQNPRHLVRRRGQEARLRCSPMKGHSHVYWYRQLPEEGLKFMVYLQKENIIDESGMPKERFSAEFPKEGPSILRIQQVVRGDSAAYFCASSPDKILAEAFFGQGTRLTVV.

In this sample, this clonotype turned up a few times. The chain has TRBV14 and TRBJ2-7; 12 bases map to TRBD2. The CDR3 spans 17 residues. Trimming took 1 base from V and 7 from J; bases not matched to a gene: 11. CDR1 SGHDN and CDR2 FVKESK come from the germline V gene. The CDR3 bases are TGTGCCAGCAGCCAAGTGAGACTAGCGGGAGTGGCTGGGGAGCAGTACTTC. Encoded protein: CASSQVRLAGVAGEQYF.

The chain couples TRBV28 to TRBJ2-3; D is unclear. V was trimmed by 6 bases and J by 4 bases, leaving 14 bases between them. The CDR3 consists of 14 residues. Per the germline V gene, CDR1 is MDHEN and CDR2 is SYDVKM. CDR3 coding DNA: TGTGCCAGCAGCCACAATCTCCCGCCAGATACGCAGTATTTT. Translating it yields CASSHNLPPDTQYF. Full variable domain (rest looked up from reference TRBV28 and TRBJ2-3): DVKVTQSSRYLVKRTGEKVFLECVQDMDHENMFWYRQDPGLGLRLIYFSYDVKMKEKGDIPEGYSVSREKKERFSLILESASTNQTSMYLCASSHNLPPDTQYFGPGTRLTVL.

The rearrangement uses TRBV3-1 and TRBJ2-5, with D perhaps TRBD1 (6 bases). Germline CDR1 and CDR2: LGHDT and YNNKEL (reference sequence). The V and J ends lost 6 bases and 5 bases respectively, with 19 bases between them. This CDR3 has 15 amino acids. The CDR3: CASRTTFQGQETQYF. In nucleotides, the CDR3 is TGTGCCAGCAGAACAACTTTCCAAGGACAGGAGACCCAGTACTTC.

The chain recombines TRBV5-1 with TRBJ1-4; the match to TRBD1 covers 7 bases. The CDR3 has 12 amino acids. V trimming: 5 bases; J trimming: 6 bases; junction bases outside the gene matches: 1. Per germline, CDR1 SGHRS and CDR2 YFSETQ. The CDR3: CASRGTDEKLFF. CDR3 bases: TGCGCCAGCAGAGGGACAGATGAAAAACTGTTTTTT.

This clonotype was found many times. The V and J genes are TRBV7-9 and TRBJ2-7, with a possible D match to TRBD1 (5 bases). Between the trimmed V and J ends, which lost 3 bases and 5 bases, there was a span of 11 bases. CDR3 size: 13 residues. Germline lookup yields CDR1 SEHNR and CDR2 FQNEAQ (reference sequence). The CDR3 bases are TGTGCCAGCAGCTTGATGTCGGACAACGAGCAGTACTTC. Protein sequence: CASSLMSDNEQYF.

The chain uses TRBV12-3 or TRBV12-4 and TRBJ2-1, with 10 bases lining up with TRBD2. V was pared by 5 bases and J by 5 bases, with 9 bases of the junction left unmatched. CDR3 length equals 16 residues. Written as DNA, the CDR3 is TGTGCCAGCAGTAACCTGACTAGCGGGCCTGACAATGAGCAGTTCTTC. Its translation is CASSNLTSGPDNEQFF.

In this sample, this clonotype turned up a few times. The DNA of the CDR3 is TGTGCCTCCGGGCAGGGGACTATGATTGGTAATAATTCACCCCTCCACTTT. Protein product: CASGQGTMIGNNSPLHF. The rearrangement joins TRBV7-2 to TRBJ1-6; a weak D match, TRBD1 (6 bases). With 11 bases removed from V and 5 bases from J, the gap between germline ends came to 25 bases. The CDR3 has 17 residues. The germline V gene encodes CDR1 SGHTA and CDR2 FQGNSA.

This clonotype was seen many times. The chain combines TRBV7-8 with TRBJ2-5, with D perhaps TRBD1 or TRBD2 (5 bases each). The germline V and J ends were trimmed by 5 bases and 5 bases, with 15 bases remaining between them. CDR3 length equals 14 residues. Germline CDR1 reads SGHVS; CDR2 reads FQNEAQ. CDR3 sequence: CASSEGNIWETQYF. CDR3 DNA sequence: TGTGCCAGCAGCGAGGGGAACATTTGGGAGACCCAGTACTTC. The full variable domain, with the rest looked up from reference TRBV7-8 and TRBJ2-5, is GAGVSQSPRYKVAKRGQDVALRCDPISGHVSLFWYQQALGQGPEFLTYFQNEAQLDKSGLPSDRFFAERPEGSVSTLKIQRTQQEDSAVYLCASSEGNIWETQYFGPGTRLLVL.

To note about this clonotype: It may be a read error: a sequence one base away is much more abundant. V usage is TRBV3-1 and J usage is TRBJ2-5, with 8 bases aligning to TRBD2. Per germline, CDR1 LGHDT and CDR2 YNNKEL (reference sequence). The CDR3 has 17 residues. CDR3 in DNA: TGTGCCACCAGCCAAGAGCTTCTGCGGGGGGCGTTCGAGACCCAGTACTTC. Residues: CATSQELLRGAFETQYF.

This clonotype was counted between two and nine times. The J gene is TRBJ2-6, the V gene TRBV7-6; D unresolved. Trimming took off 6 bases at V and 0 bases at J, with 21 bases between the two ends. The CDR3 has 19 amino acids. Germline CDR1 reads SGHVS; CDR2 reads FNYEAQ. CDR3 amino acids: CASSPIGGVISSGANVLTF. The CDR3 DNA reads TGTGCCAGCAGTCCGATAGGTGGCGTAATAAGCTCTGGGGCCAACGTCCTGACTTTC.

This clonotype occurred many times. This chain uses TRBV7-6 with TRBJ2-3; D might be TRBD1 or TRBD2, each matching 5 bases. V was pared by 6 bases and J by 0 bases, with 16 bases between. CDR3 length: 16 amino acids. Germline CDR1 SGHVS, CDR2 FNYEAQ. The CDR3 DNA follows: TGTGCCAGCAGTTCGAAAGCTGGGGGAAGCACAGATACGCAGTATTTT. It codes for CASSSKAGGSTDTQYF.